This TCR beta chain appears in the sequencing data of a study of blood T cell repertoires in COVID-19. Study processing details: Estimation of nucleated cell counts relied on the amplification of reference gene primers. Clones were read by immunoSEQ multiplex PCR, and TCRdb kept only the in-frame ones, dropping some. V and J calls and clone size are those listed in that table; D and trimming were worked out from the DNA. The repertoire includes 150,000 or so clones, around 89% of them detected once, and 4.3% sits in the top ten. The CDR3 contains 13 residues. Between the trimmed V and J ends, which lost 5 bases and 3 bases, there was a span of 11 bases. Per the germline V gene, CDR1 is MNHEY and CDR2 is SVGAGI. This clone was observed a few times.

Material for sequencing was peripheral blood. This TCR was recovered from a man aged 55-75 years with COVID-19, enrolled during active disease. This chain links TRBV6-5 with TRBJ2-7, with D perhaps matching TRBD2 (6 bases). CDR3 DNA sequence: TGTGCCAGCAGTCCCGGGACTGTCTACGAGCAGTACTTC. This translates into CASSPGTVYEQYF.